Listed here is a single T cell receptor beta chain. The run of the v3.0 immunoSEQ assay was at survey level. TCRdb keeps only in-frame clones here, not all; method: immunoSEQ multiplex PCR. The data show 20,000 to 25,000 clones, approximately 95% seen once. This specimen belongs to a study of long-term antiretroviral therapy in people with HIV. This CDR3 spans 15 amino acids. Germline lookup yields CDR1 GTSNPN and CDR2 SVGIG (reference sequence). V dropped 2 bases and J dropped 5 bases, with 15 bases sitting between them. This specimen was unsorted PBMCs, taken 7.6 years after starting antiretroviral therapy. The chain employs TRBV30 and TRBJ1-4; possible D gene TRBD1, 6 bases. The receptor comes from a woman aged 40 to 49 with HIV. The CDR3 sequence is CAWSRTRGRNEKLFF. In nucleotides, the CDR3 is TGTGCCTGGAGTAGAACCAGGGGTCGAAATGAAAAACTGTTTTTT.